The 21 T cell receptor beta chains listed next were all sequenced from one sample in a study of CD8+CD57+ T cells in acquired aplastic anemia. Both TCR beta VDJ combination and CDR3 sequence profiling were carried out. Genomic DNA was the template for this profiling. TCRdb passed the reads through MiXCR, listing each CDR3 protein once. The data contain 100,000 to 150,000 distinct CDR3 sequences, around 46% of them seen just once; the ten biggest clones take up about 2.5%. The sequenced sample consisted of sorted CD4+, CD8+, or CD8+CD57+ T cells (not recorded which) from PBMCs. Receptors originate from a human donor in good health, serving as a control.

In its sample, this clonotype was seen many times. The CDR3 sequence is CASSPPGTYLSGDGYTF. For the CDR3, the DNA is TGTGCCAGCAGCCCACCCGGGACTTATCTATCCGGGGATGGCTACACCTTC. This chain joins TRBV4-2 and TRBJ1-2; D might be TRBD1 (5 bases). V lost 4 bases, J lost 6 bases, and 24 bases lay in between. The germline V gene encodes CDR1 LGHNA and CDR2 YNFKEQ. The CDR3 runs 17 residues.

The chain has TRBV24-1 and TRBJ1-5; no definite D call. Between the trimmed V and J ends, which lost 0 bases and 5 bases, there was a span of 16 bases. CDR1 is KGHDR and CDR2 is SFDVKD in the germline V gene. The CDR3 has 17 amino acids. The CDR3 DNA sequence: TGTGCCACCAGTGATTTGCTCAGTTTTACGGCTGATCAGCCCCAGCATTTT. Translated, it gives CATSDLLSFTADQPQHF.

This clonotype has a count of ten or more. CDR3 sequence reads: CASSSTGNTEAFF. The CDR3 nucleotides are TGTGCCAGCAGCTCTACAGGGAACACTGAAGCTTTCTTT. The chain has TRBV7-3 and TRBJ1-1; TRBD1 is a possible D gene (5 bases). The CDR3 extends over 13 amino acids. V lost 4 bases and J lost 1, with 7 bases in between. The germline CDR1 and CDR2 sequences are SGHTA and FQGTGA.

There are a few counts of this clonotype. The V and J genes are TRBV11-1 and TRBJ1-2; D ambiguous. With 3 bases removed from V and 3 bases from J, the gap between germline ends came to 11 bases. The CDR3 totals 14 residues. CDR1 is SGHAT, CDR2 FQDESV, per germline (reference sequence). The DNA for the CDR3 is TGTGCCAGCAGCTTCCCCCTGGGGTACTATGGCTACACCTTC. Residues: CASSFPLGYYGYTF.

Worth noting for this clonotype: The junction departs from germline at one end; a sequencing error may be responsible. The V gene is TRBV2, the J gene TRBJ2-7, with 7 nucleotides matching TRBD2. Germline-derived CDR1 and CDR2 are SNHLY and FYNNEI. CDR3 length equals 14 residues. As DNA, the CDR3 is TGTGCCAGCTGTGAGCTAGCGGAGAACTACGAGCAGTACTTC. The encoded protein is CASCELAENYEQYF.

This clonotype occurred many times. The rearrangement uses TRBV15 and TRBJ1-5, with 10 bases that match TRBD1. J gave up 0 bases and V 1 base, and 6 bases lay outside the gene matches. Germline CDR1 is LNHNV and CDR2 is YYDKDF (reference sequence). The CDR3 is made up of 18 amino acids. The CDR3 region has the DNA TGTGCCACCAGCAGAGCCGGGACAGGGGACTATAGCAATCAGCCCCAGCATTTT. Translating it yields CATSRAGTGDYSNQPQHF.

The sample holds many counts of this clonotype. The genes are TRBV7-8 and TRBJ1-2, with TRBD1 matching over 8 bases. CDR1 and CDR2 (germline): SGHVS, FQNEAQ. The CDR3 is 17 residues long. V shed 5 bases and J 8 bases; nucleotides not matched to a gene: 19. The chain's CDR3 is CASSQRTGPYGFLGYTF. As DNA, the CDR3 is TGTGCCAGCAGCCAGCGGACAGGGCCCTATGGGTTTTTGGGCTACACCTTC. Full variable domain (remainder filled in from reference TRBV7-8 and TRBJ1-2): GAGVSQSPRYKVAKRGQDVALRCDPISGHVSLFWYQQALGQGPEFLTYFQNEAQLDKSGLPSDRFFAERPEGSVSTLKIQRTQQEDSAVYLCASSQRTGPYGFLGYTFGSGTRLTVV.

This clonotype was seen repeatedly, ten times or more. This chain uses TRBV4-2 with TRBJ2-3; 9 bases are shared with TRBD1. Germline loops: CDR1 LGHNA, CDR2 YNFKEQ. The CDR3 consists of 17 residues. V dropped 1 base and J dropped 1; count of bases not matched to a gene: 6. CDR3 in amino acids: CASSQGDRARGTDTQYF. The CDR3 region has the DNA TGTGCCAGCAGCCAAGGGGACAGGGCGAGGGGCACAGATACGCAGTATTTT.

In its sample, this clonotype was seen once. Since the CDR3 does not end with the conserved phenylalanine or tryptophan, this likely comes from a read error. J is TRBJ2-2 and V is TRBV2, with D unresolved. Germline CDR1 reads SNHLY; CDR2 reads FYNNEI. V was clipped by 6 bases and J by 6 bases, with 17 bases between them. CDR3 size: 15 residues. The CDR3 loop reads CASSTLRLNAGELFS. CDR3 in DNA: TGTGCCAGCAGCACACTGAGACTGAATGCCGGGGAGCTGTTTTCT.

This sequence joins TRBV13 and TRBJ1-1; the D is unclear. The CDR3 has 14 residues. The V end was cut by 5 bases, the J end by 6 bases, with 16 bases between. Germline assignment: CDR1 PRHDT and CDR2 FYEKMQ (reference sequence). CDR3 DNA: TGTGCCAGCAGCGGCGGACGGATGGGCGCTGAAGCTTTCTTT. Encoded protein: CASSGGRMGAEAFF.

The chain employs TRBV24-1 and TRBJ2-1; 9 bases agree with TRBD2. CDR3 size: 16 residues. The trim removed 4 bases at V and 2 bases at J, leaving 5 bases unmatched. The V gene's germline CDR1 is KGHDR and CDR2 SFDVKD. CDR3 sequence (DNA): TGTGCCACCAGTGACCCTTCTAGCGGGACCTACAATGAGCAGTTCTTC. Its translation: CATSDPSSGTYNEQFF.

The chain employs TRBV19 and TRBJ2-1, with D perhaps TRBD1 (6 bases). Germline V gives CDR1 LNHDA, CDR2 SQIVND (reference sequence). The CDR3 sequence is 12 residues long. The germline V and J ends were trimmed by 3 bases and 11 bases, with 11 bases remaining between them. CDR3 loop: CASSIVDSKQFF. DNA of the CDR3: TGTGCCAGTAGTATCGTGGACAGCAAGCAGTTCTTC.

A remark on this clonotype: At one end the junction does not follow the germline gene, possibly because of a read error. The chain links TRBV19 to TRBJ1-2, with D possibly being TRBD1 (5 bases). The CDR3 covers 13 residues. The V gene's germline CDR1 is LNHDA and CDR2 SQIVND (reference sequence). CDR3 amino acids: CACSPRQPGGYTF. Written as DNA, the CDR3 is TGTGCCTGTAGTCCTAGACAGCCGGGAGGCTACACCTTC.

This clonotype appeared many times. The chain has TRBV20-1 and TRBJ2-7; 9 positions agree with TRBD1. The V segment lost 2 bases and the J segment 4 bases; nucleotides outside the gene matches: 9. The CDR3 is 15 residues long. CDR1 and CDR2 from the germline V gene are DFQATT and SNEGSKA (reference sequence). The CDR3 loop reads CSARMGQGSNYEQYF. CDR3 bases: TGCAGTGCTAGAATGGGACAGGGTTCCAATTACGAGCAGTACTTC.

This rearrangement joins TRBV29-1 to TRBJ2-7, with D perhaps matching TRBD1 (6 bases). Trimming took 0 bases from V and 0 from J, leaving 6 bases between them. Germline CDR1 reads SQVTM; CDR2 reads ANQGSEA. This CDR3 is built from 13 residues. In DNA form, the CDR3 reads TGCAGCGTTGAAGAGGACAGCTCCTACGAGCAGTACTTC. This gives the protein CSVEEDSSYEQYF.

At least ten counts were recorded for this clonotype. This chain links TRBV10-1 with TRBJ2-7, with no clear D. Germline V CDR1 and CDR2: WNHNN, SYGVQD (reference sequence). V was clipped by 1 base and J by 6 bases, with 7 bases between them. This CDR3 is 12 amino acids long. In DNA form, the CDR3 reads TGCGCCAGCAGTGAGTGGGATCGCGAGCAGTACTTC. It encodes CASSEWDREQYF.

This clonotype was seen repeatedly, ten times or more. J is TRBJ2-3 and V is TRBV27, with a tentative D call TRBD2 (5 bases). The CDR3 covers 14 residues. The germline V gene encodes CDR1 MNHEY and CDR2 SMNVEV (reference sequence). V shed 5 bases and J shed 0 bases, with 9 bases lying between them. CDR3 sequence (DNA): TGTGCCAGCAGTCTAGCCGCTAGCACAGATACGCAGTATTTT. Its protein product is CASSLAASTDTQYF.

The V gene is TRBV20-1, the J gene TRBJ2-7, with D maybe TRBD1 (5 bases). Germline assignment: CDR1 DFQATT and CDR2 SNEGSKA (reference sequence). Trimming took 3 bases from V and 2 from J, leaving 14 bases between them. The CDR3 sequence is 14 residues long. The CDR3, as DNA: TGCAGTGCTAGCCGCTTACAGGTCCCCTACGAGCAGTACTTC. The encoded protein is CSASRLQVPYEQYF.

This clonotype was observed at least ten times. This chain uses TRBV6-2 or TRBV6-3 with TRBJ1-1, with D possibly matching TRBD1 (6 bases). V lost 6 bases and J lost 1, with 15 bases in between. The germline V gene encodes CDR1 MNHEY and CDR2 SVGEGT. The CDR3 covers 15 residues. The CDR3 spells CASRDLETGNTEAFF. The CDR3 DNA sequence: TGTGCCAGCAGGGATCTAGAGACAGGGAACACTGAAGCTTTCTTT.

A word on this clonotype: A much larger clone is a single base away; this may be a read error. The chain uses TRBV6-5 and TRBJ1-1, with a tentative D call TRBD1 (6 bases). CDR3 size: 15 residues. With 2 bases removed from V and 1 base from J, the gap between germline ends came to 11 bases. The germline gives CDR1 MNHEY, CDR2 SVGAGI. The CDR3 DNA follows: TGTGCCAGCAGTTACCTGGGGGCAGAGAACACTGAAGCTTTCTTT. Translation: CASSYLGAENTEAFF.

This rearrangement joins TRBV4-2 to TRBJ2-3; 10 bases align to TRBD1. This CDR3 contains 16 residues. The germline V gene encodes CDR1 LGHNA and CDR2 YNFKEQ. Germline trimming cut 4 bases from V and 2 bases from J; bases unmatched to any gene: 6. In DNA form, the CDR3 reads TGTGCCAGCAGCCGGGGACAGGGGACCTTCACAGATACGCAGTATTTT. It specifies CASSRGQGTFTDTQYF.